The 8 T cell receptor beta chains below come from one sample, sequenced in a study of radiotherapy plus CTLA-4 blockade in lung cancer. Using immunoSEQ multiplex PCR, the repertoire was profiled, and TCRdb retains in-frame clones only, with some absent. The data contain roughly 30,000 clones, 60% to 85% of them singletons. Here the sequenced sample was peripheral blood, taken from a patient treated with radiotherapy plus ipilimumab. The receptors here all came from a human donor with non-small cell lung cancer that progressed on radiotherapy plus ipilimumab.

This clone appeared once. The chain uses TRBV6-1 and TRBJ2-5; 9 bases match TRBD1. Per the germline V gene, CDR1 is MNHNS and CDR2 is SASEGT. V dropped 8 bases and J dropped 4; count of bases not matched to a gene: 8. CDR3 length: 14 amino acids. For the CDR3, the DNA is TGTGCCAGCTACAGGGGGCTGGTAGGAGAGACCCAGTACTTC. Its protein is CASYRGLVGETQYF.

J is TRBJ1-5 and V is TRBV6-1; 7 nucleotides align to TRBD1. This CDR3 region has 13 residues. The junction had 8 bases not matched to a gene; V was cut back by 5 bases and J by 10 bases. In germline, CDR1 is MNHNS, CDR2 SASEGT. The CDR3: CASSLDRFQPQHF. In nucleotides, the CDR3 is TGTGCCAGCAGTCTGGACAGGTTCCAACCCCAGCATTTT.

V is TRBV7-9 and J is TRBJ2-5; 9 bases line up with TRBD1. Judging by the DNA end, TRBJ2-7 fits better; the J call may be wrong. CDR3 length: 16 amino acids. The germline gives CDR1 SEHNR, CDR2 FQNEAQ (reference sequence). In nucleotides, the CDR3 is TGTGCCAGCAGCCAAATTACAGGGGGCTTAGTCTACGAGCAGTACTTC. Protein sequence: CASSQITGGLVYEQYF.

This chain links TRBV5-6 with TRBJ2-7, with 10 bases fitting TRBD2. Looked up from germline, CDR1 is SGHDT and CDR2 is YYEEEE. V trimming: 5 bases; J trimming: 0 bases; junction bases outside the gene matches: 5. This CDR3 is built from 15 residues. As DNA, the CDR3 is TGTGCCAGCAGGCCCGGACTAGCGGACTCCTACGAGCAGTACTTC. It translates to CASRPGLADSYEQYF.

This clone came up once. This chain links TRBV5-1 with TRBJ1-5; 8 bases align to TRBD1. The CDR3 spans 16 residues. The germline V gene encodes CDR1 SGHRS and CDR2 YFSETQ. Losses at the gene ends were 0 bases for V and 0 bases for J; bases not matched to a gene: 2. The CDR3 DNA reads TGCGCCAGCAGCTTGGGGACAGGGATTAGCAATCAGCCCCAGCATTTT. Translated, it gives CASSLGTGISNQPQHF.

This clone was detected a few times. The chain combines TRBV4-1 with TRBJ1-4, with TRBD1 as a possible D gene (5 bases). V lost 7 bases and J lost 0, with 12 bases in between. Germline V gene sequence: CDR1 MGHRA, CDR2 YSYEKL. The CDR3 is made up of 15 amino acids. CDR3: CASTLWGATNEKLFF. DNA of the CDR3: TGCGCCAGCACCCTATGGGGGGCAACTAATGAAAAACTGTTTTTT.

The CDR3 DNA follows: TGTGCCAGTAGCGGGGACAGGGTAAAAGGAAACACCATATATTTT. As protein: CASSGDRVKGNTIYF. The chain joins TRBV19 to TRBJ1-3, with 9 bases that match TRBD1. The germline gives CDR1 LNHDA, CDR2 SQIVND (reference sequence). This CDR3 comprises 15 residues. V gave up 6 bases and J gave up 4 bases; unmatched junction bases: 7.

There are a few counts of this clone. V is TRBV7-6 and J is TRBJ2-2; the D is unclear. The CDR3 is 14 amino acids. Trimming left V 3 bases short and J 1 base short, with 6 bases between. CDR1 and CDR2 from the germline V gene are SGHVS and FNYEAQ. CDR3 sequence: CASSFRLNTGELFF. The CDR3 DNA sequence: TGTGCCAGCAGCTTTCGGCTGAACACCGGGGAGCTGTTTTTT. The whole variable domain, filled in from reference TRBV7-6 and TRBJ2-2, reads GAGVSQSPRYKVTKRGQDVALRCDPISGHVSLYWYRQALGQGPEFLTYFNYEAQQDKSGLPNDRFSAERPEGSISTLTIQRTEQRDSAMYRCASSFRLNTGELFFGEGSRLTVL.